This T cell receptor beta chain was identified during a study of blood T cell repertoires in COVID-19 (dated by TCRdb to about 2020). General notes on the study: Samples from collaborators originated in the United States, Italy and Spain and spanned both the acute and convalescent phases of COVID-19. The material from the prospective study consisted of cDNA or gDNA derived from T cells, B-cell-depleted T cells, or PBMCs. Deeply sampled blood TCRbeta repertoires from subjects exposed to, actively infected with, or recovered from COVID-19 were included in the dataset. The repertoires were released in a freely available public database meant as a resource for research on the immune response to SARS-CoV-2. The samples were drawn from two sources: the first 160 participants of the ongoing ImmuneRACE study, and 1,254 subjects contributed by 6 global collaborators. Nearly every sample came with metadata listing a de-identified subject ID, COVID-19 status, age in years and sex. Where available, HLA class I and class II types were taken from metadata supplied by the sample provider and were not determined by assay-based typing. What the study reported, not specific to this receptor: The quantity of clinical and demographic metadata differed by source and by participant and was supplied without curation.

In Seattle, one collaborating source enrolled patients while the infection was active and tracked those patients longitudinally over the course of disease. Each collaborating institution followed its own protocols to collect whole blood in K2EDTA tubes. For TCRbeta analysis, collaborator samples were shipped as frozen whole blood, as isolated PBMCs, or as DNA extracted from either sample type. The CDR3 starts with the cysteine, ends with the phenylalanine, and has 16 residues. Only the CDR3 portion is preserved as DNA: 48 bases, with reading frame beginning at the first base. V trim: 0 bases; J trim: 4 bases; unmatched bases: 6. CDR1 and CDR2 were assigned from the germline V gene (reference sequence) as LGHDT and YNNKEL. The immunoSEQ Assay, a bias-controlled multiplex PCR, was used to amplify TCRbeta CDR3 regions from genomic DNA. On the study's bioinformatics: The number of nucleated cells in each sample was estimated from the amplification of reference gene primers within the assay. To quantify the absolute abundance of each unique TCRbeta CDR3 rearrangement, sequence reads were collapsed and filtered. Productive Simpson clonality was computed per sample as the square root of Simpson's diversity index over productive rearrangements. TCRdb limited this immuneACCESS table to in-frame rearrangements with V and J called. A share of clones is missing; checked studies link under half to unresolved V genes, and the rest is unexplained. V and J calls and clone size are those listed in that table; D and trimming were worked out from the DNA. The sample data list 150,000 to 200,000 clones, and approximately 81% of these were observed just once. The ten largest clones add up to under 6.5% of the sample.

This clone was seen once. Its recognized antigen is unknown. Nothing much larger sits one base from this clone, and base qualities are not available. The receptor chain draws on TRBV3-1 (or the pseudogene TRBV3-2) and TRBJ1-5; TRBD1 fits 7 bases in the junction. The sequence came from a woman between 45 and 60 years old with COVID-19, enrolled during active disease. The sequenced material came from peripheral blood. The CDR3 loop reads CASSQDPDRVNQPQHF. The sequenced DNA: TGTGCCAGCAGCCAAGATCCCGACAGGGTAAATCAGCCCCAGCATTTT.